One and the same sample provided the 6 T cell receptor beta chains below, sequenced in a study of blood T cell repertoires in COVID-19. Profiling relied on immunoSEQ multiplex PCR, and the TCRdb table lists in-frame clones only, not all of them. Among about 28,000 clones listed, 85% were seen once. Sequencing input: peripheral blood. These receptors were collected from a human donor in a cohort sampled during active COVID-19.

The chain joins TRBV7-3 to TRBJ2-2; D is possibly TRBD2 (7 bases). Trimming took 3 bases from V and 3 from J, leaving 11 bases between them. The germline V gene encodes CDR1 SGHTA and CDR2 FQGTGA. This CDR3 spans 15 amino acids. The CDR3 nucleotides read TGTGCCAGCAGCTTGGGGGGGCCCGACACCGGGGAGCTGTTTTTT. Encoded protein: CASSLGGPDTGELFF. The whole variable domain, remainder taken from reference TRBV7-3 and TRBJ2-2, is GAGVSQTPSNKVTEKGKYVELRCDPISGHTALYWYRQSLGQGPEFLIYFQGTGAADDSGLPNDRFFAVRPEGSVSTLKIQRTERGDSAVYLCASSLGGPDTGELFFGEGSRLTVL.

The chain uses TRBV6-4 and TRBJ2-2; D unclear. The CDR3 runs to 13 residues. The ends were cut back, 2 bases at V and 4 bases at J, with 5 bases in the middle. From germline, CDR1 is MRHNA and CDR2 SNTAGT. CDR3 loop: CASSDRVTGELFF. The CDR3 DNA follows: TGTGCCAGCAGTGACCGGGTCACCGGGGAGCTGTTTTTT.

V gene TRBV11-1 combines with J gene TRBJ2-1, with TRBD1 identical over 7 bases. V shed 6 bases and J 1 base; nucleotides not matched to a gene: 6. Germline CDR1 and CDR2: SGHAT and FQDESV (reference sequence). CDR3 length: 15 amino acids. CDR3 DNA sequence: TGTGCCAGCAGTCCACAGGGGTTATCCTACAATGAGCAGTTCTTC. It translates to CASSPQGLSYNEQFF. Complete variable domain (other parts from reference TRBV11-1 and TRBJ2-1): EAEVAQSPRYKITEKSQAVAFWCDPISGHATLYWYRQILGQGPELLVQFQDESVVDDSQLPKDRFSAERLKGVDSTLKIQPAELGDSAMYLCASSPQGLSYNEQFFGPGTRLTVL.

V gene TRBV9 combines with J gene TRBJ1-6; weak D call: TRBD1 (6 bases). Germline V CDR1 and CDR2: SGDLS, YYNGEE. The CDR3 spans 14 residues. Between the trimmed V and J ends, which lost 4 bases and 6 bases, there was a span of 11 bases. CDR3 sequence reads: CASSQTGVNSPLHF. The CDR3 DNA is TGTGCCAGCAGCCAGACAGGTGTTAATTCACCCCTCCACTTT. Full variable domain (outside the CDR3, taken from reference TRBV9 and TRBJ1-6): DSGVTQTPKHLITATGQRVTLRCSPRSGDLSVYWYQQSLDQGLQFLIQYYNGEERAKGNILERFSAQQFPDLHSELNLSSLELGDSALYFCASSQTGVNSPLHFGNGTRLTVT.

This clone appeared once. The CDR3 loop reads CASSLGQGAGRRETQYF. The DNA for the CDR3 is TGTGCCAGCAGCCTCGGACAGGGGGCCGGCAGGCGAGAGACCCAGTACTTC. The chain combines TRBV3-1 (or the pseudogene TRBV3-2) with TRBJ2-5; 11 bases agree with TRBD1. The ends lost 4 bases at V and 4 bases at J; junction bases unmatched: 11. The length of the CDR3 is 17 residues. CDR1 and CDR2 from the germline V gene are LGHDT and YNNKEL (reference sequence).

The V gene is TRBV10-3, the J gene TRBJ2-1, with 11 bases lining up with TRBD2. The V segment lost 7 bases and the J segment 4 bases; nucleotides outside the gene matches: 6. Germline values: CDR1 ENHRY, CDR2 SYGVKD. CDR3 length: 15 amino acids. The CDR3 protein is CAIKGTSGRYNEQFF. The CDR3 DNA sequence: TGTGCCATCAAGGGGACTAGCGGCAGATACAATGAGCAGTTCTTC.